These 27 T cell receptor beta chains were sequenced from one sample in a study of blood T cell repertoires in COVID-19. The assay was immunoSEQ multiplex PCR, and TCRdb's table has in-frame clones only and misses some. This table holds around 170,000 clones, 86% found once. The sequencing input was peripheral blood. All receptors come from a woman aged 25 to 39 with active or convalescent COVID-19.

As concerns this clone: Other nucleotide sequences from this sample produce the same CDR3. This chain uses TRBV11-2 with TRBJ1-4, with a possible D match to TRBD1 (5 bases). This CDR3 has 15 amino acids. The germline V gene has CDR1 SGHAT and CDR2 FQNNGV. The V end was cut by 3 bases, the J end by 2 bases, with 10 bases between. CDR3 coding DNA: TGTGCCAGCAGCTTGGGCGACAGTACTAATGAAAAACTGTTTTTT. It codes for CASSLGDSTNEKLFF.

CDR3 in amino acids: CASSLGGTDSEQYF. The CDR3 DNA reads TGTGCCAGCAGCTTAGGTGGGACAGATAGCGAGCAGTACTTC. The J gene is TRBJ2-7, the V gene TRBV7-9, with 7 nucleotides matching TRBD1. Germline loops: CDR1 SEHNR, CDR2 FQNEAQ (reference sequence). The CDR3 is 14 residues long. J gave up 6 bases and V 1 base, and 6 bases lay outside the gene matches. The full variable domain, its missing parts supplied by reference TRBV7-9 and TRBJ2-7, is DTGVSQNPRHKITKRGQNVTFRCDPISEHNRLYWYRQTLGQGPEFLTYFQNEAQLEKSRLLSDRFSAERPKGSFSTLEIQRTEQGDSAMYLCASSLGGTDSEQYFGPGTRLTVT.

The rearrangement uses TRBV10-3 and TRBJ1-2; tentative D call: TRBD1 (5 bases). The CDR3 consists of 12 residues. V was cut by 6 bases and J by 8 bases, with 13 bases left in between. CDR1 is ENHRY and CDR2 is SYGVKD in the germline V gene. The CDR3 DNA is TGTGCCATCAGCAGGGACTCCGGAGGCTACACCTTC. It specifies CAISRDSGGYTF.

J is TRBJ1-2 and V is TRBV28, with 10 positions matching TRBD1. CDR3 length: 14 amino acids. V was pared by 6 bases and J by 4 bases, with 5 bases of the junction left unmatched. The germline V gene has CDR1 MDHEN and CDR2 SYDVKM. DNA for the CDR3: TGTGCCAGCAGCCCGGGACAGGGGTTCTATGGCTACACCTTC. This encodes CASSPGQGFYGYTF.

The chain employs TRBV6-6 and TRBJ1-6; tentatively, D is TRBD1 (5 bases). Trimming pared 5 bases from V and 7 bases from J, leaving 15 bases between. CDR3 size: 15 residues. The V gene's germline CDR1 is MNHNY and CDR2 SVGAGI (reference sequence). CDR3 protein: CASSHLGAENSPLHF. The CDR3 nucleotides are TGTGCCAGCAGTCACCTAGGGGCGGAAAATTCACCCCTCCACTTT.

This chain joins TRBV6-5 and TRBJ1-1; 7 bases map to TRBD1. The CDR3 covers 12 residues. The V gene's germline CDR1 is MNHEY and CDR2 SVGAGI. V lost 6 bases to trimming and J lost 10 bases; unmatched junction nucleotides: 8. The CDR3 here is CASRRWDSGAFF. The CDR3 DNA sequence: TGTGCCAGCAGGCGATGGGACAGCGGAGCTTTCTTT.

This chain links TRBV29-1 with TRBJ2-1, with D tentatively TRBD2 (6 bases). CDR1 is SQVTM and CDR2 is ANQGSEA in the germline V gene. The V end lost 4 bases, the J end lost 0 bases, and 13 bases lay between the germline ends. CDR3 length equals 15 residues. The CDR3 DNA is TGCAGCGTTGTTAGCGGAGAGAGCTCCTACAATGAGCAGTTCTTC. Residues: CSVVSGESSYNEQFF.

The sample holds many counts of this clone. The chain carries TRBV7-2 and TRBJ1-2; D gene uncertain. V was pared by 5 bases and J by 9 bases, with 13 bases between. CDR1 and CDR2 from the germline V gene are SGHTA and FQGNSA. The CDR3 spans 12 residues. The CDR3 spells CASSPPGSRYTF. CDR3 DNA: TGTGCCAGCAGCCCCCCGGGGAGCCGCTACACCTTC. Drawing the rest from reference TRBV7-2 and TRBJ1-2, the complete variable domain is GAGVSQSPSNKVTEKGKDVELRCDPISGHTALYWYRQSLGQGLEFLIYFQGNSAPDKSGLPSDRFSAERTGGSVSTLTIQRTQQEDSAVYLCASSPPGSRYTFGSGTRLTVV.

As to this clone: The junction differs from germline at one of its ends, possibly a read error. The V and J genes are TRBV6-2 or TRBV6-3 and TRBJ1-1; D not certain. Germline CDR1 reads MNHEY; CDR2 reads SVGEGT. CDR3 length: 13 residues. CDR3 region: CAGSYTRNTEAFF. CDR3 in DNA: TGTGCCGGCAGTTACACGAGAAACACTGAAGCTTTCTTT.

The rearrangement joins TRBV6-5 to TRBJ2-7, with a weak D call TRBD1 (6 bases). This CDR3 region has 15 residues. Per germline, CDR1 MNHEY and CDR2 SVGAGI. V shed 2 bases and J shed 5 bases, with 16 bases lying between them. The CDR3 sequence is CASSYRTGYEDEQYF. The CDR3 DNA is TGTGCCAGCAGTTACCGTACAGGGTATGAGGACGAGCAGTACTTC.

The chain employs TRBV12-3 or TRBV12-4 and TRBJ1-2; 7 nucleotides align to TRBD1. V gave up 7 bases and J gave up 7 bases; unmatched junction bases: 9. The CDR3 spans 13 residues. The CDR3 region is CASTPGQSPGYTF. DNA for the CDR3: TGTGCCAGCACCCCGGGACAGTCCCCTGGCTACACCTTC.

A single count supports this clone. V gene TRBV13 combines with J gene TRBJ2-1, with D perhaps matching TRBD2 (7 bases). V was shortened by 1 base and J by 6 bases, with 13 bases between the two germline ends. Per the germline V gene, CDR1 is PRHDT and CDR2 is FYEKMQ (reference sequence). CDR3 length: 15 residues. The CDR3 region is CASSLVRGAGNEQFF. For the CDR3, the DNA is TGTGCCAGCAGCTTAGTACGGGGGGCGGGCAATGAGCAGTTCTTC.

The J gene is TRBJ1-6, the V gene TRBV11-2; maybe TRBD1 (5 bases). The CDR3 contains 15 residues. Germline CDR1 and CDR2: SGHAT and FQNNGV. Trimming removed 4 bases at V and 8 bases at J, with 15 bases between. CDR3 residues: CASSSGPGGYSPLHF. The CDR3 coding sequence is TGTGCCAGCAGCTCGGGACCCGGGGGTTATTCACCCCTCCACTTT.

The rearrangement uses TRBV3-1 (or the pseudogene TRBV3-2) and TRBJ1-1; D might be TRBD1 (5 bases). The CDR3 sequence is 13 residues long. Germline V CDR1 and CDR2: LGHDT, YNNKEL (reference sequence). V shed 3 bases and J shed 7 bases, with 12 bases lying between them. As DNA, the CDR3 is TGTGCCAGCAGCCAGGGGGGGGTTAGTGAAGCTTTCTTT. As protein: CASSQGGVSEAFF.

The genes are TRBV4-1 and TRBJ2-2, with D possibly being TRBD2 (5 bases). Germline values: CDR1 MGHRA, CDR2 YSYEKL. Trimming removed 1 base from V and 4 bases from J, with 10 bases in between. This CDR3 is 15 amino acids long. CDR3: CASSQGRGATGELFF. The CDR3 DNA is TGCGCCAGCAGCCAAGGACGGGGAGCCACCGGGGAGCTGTTTTTT.

The CDR3 DNA follows: TGTGCCAGCAGTTATTCCGGGACTAGGGACTACGAGCAGTACTTC. Its protein product is CASSYSGTRDYEQYF. The chain uses TRBV28 and TRBJ2-7; 8 bases align to TRBD2. This CDR3 is 15 amino acids long. J lost 3 bases, V lost 4 bases, and 8 bases had no gene match. Germline CDR1 and CDR2: MDHEN and SYDVKM.

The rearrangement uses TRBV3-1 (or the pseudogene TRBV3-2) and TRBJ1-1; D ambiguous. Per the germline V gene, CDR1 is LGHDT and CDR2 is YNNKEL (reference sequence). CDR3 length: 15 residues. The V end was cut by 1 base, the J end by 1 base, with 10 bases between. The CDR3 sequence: CASSQGGGRNTEAFF. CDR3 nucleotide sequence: TGTGCCAGCAGCCAAGGAGGCGGGAGGAACACTGAAGCTTTCTTT.

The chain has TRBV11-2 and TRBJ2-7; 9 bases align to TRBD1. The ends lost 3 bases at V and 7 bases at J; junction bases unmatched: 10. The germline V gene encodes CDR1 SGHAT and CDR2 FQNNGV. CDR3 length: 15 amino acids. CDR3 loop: CASSLGPGTGREQYF. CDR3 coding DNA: TGTGCCAGCAGCTTGGGACCCGGGACAGGGAGGGAGCAGTACTTC.

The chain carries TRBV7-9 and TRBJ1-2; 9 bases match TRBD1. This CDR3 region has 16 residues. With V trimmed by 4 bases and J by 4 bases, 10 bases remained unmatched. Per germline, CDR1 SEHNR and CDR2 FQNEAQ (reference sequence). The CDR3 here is CASSSLRTGARYGYTF. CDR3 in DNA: TGTGCCAGCAGCTCACTTCGGACAGGGGCCCGCTATGGCTACACCTTC.

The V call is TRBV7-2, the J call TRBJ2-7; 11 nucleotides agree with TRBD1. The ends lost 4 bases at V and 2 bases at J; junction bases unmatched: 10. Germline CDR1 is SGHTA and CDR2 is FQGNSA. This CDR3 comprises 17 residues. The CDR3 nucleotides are TGTGCCAGCAGCTCACGGACAGGGGGCAGCCCGGCCTACGAGCAGTACTTC. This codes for CASSSRTGGSPAYEQYF.

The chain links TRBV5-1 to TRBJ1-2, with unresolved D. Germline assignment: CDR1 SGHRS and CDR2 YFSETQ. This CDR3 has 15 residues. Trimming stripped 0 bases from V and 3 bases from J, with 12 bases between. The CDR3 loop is CASSLADPSHYGYTF. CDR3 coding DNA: TGCGCCAGCAGCTTGGCGGATCCTAGCCACTATGGCTACACCTTC.

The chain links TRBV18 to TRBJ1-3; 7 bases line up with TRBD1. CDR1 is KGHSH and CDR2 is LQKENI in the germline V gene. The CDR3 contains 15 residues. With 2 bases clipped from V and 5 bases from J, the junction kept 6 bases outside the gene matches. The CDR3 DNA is TGTGCCAGCTCACCATTGGGGACAGTACGAAACACCATATATTTT. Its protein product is CASSPLGTVRNTIYF.

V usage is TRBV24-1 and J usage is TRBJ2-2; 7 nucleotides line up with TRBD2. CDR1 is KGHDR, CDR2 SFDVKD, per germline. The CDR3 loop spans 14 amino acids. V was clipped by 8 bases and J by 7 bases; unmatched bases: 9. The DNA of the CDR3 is TGTGCCACCAAACGGGCGGGAGCTGGCGGGGAGCTGTTTTTT. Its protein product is CATKRAGAGGELFF.

CDR3 protein: CASSDLDGRYNSPLHF. The CDR3 bases are TGCGCCAGCAGTGACCTAGACGGCCGCTATAATTCACCCCTCCACTTT. The chain has TRBV10-2 and TRBJ1-6; no clear D gene. In germline, CDR1 is WSHSY, CDR2 SAAADI. Deletions cut 3 bases from V and 3 bases from J, with 12 bases between. This CDR3 spans 16 amino acids.

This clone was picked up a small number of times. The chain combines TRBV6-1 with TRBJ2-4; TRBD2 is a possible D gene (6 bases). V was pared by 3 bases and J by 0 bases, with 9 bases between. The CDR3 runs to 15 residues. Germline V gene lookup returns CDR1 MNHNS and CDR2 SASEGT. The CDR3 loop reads CASSEGLLAKNIQYF. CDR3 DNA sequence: TGTGCCAGCAGTGAGGGACTTCTAGCCAAAAACATTCAGTACTTC.

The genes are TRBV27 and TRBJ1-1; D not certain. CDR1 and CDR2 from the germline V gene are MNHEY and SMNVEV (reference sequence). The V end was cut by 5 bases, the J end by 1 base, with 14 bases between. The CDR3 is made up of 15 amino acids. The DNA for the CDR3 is TGTGCCAGCAGTCCCTCTCGAGCGAAGAACACTGAAGCTTTCTTT. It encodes CASSPSRAKNTEAFF.

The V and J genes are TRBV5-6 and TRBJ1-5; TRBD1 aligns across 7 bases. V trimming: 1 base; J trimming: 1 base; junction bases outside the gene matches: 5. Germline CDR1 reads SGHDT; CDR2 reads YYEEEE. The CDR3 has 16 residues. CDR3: CASSLTGAGSNQPQHF. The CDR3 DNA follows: TGTGCCAGCAGCTTGACAGGGGCAGGGAGCAATCAGCCCCAGCATTTT.